Reported below is one T cell receptor (beta chain). Its antigen is not known. At one end the junction does not follow the germline gene, possibly because of a read error. The authors ran a second PCR of 7 to 11 cycles using a sample-barcoded 5' primer and a J-beta primer mix. MiXCR, run by TCRdb on the 5' RACE reads, gives a single entry per CDR3 protein. The sample holds about 1.6 million distinct CDR3 sequences, about 31% seen once. The source of the sample is a study of blood T cells in healthy people across ages. Study-wide results and caveats: Estimated diversity that came from one million T cells was considered an underestimate. It was the long-lived donors that had more naive CD4+ cells and higher diversity than aged donors. Per-million-T-cell TCR beta diversity fell roughly linearly with age.

The CDR3 extends over 12 amino acids. Germline values: CDR1 MNHEY, CDR2 SVGEGT. The sequencing sample was made of blood. This chain connects TRBV6-2 or TRBV6-3 to TRBJ2-5; D unresolved. The receptor's source is a woman aged 30 to 39 in good health. The CDR3 region is CTSSYAVETQYF. The CDR3 bases are TGTACCAGCAGTTACGCGGTCGAGACCCAGTACTTC.